This T cell receptor beta chain was captured in a study of T-cell reconstitution after alpha-beta-depleted transplantation in children. Overall study results and limits: Newly produced T cells mostly provided counts and TCRbeta diversity after one year, as hyperexpanded clones declined.

The table lists this clonotype with many counts. Its cognate antigen is unknown. Unique molecular identifiers were incorporated during preparation of the TCRbeta library. TCRdb passed the PCR reads through MiXCR, listing each CDR3 protein once. The sample shows approximately 170,000 distinct CDR3 sequences, over 8.5% of them seen only once. The V gene lost 4 bases and the J gene lost 6 bases, with 10 bases spanning the gap. The V gene's germline CDR1 is MGHRA and CDR2 YSYEKL. This CDR3 comprises 13 residues. The V and J genes are TRBV4-1 and TRBJ1-5, with a weak D call TRBD1 (5 bases). The clonotype was recovered from a boy aged 2 to 10 with acute myeloid leukemia, due to receive a stem cell transplant. The sample in question was PBMCs, obtained before TCRalphabeta/CD19-depleted stem cell transplant. The CDR3 nucleotides are TGCGCCAGCAGCCCACGGGGCGTTCAGCCCCAGCATTTT. Its protein product is CASSPRGVQPQHF.